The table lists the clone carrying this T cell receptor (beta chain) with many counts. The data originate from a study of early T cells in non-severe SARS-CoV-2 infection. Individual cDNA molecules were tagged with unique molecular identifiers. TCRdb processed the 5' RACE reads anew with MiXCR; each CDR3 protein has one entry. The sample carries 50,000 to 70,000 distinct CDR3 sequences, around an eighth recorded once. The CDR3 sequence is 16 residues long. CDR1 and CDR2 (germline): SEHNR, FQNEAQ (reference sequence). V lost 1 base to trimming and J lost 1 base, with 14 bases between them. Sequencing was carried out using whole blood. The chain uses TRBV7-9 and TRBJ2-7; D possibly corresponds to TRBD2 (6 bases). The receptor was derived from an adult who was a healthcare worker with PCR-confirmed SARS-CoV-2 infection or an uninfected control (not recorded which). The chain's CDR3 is CASSLVRAGSSYEQYF. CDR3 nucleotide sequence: TGTGCCAGCAGCTTAGTCCGGGCGGGGTCGTCCTACGAGCAGTACTTC.